This paragraph reports one T cell receptor (beta chain). Its antigen is still unknown. The entry originates in a study of CD8 T cells in ankylosing spondylitis. CDR1 and CDR2 (germline): GTSNPN, SVGIG (reference sequence). The CDR3 runs 13 residues. V gave up 4 bases and J gave up 1 base, with 9 bases separating them. It was by quantitative 5'-RACE with molecular barcodes that TCR beta libraries were made. TCRdb re-derived calls from the 5' RACE reads in MiXCR, one entry per CDR3 protein. The sample includes about 330,000 distinct CDR3 sequences, 8% of them seen just once. Points from the study as a whole: Some motif variants were previously reported in reactive arthritis synovial fluid and blood. Clones linked to disease were reported to show significant enrichment in matched ankylosing spondylitis synovial fluid. Characteristic, it appeared, of ankylosing spondylitis blood was a TCR beta motif of eight highly homologous variants.

The V call is TRBV30, the J call TRBJ2-3, with no clear D. Sequenced material: blood, either unsorted or a sorted T cell fraction (not recorded which). The receptor was isolated from a male donor with ankylosing spondylitis. DNA of the CDR3: TGTGCCTGGACCGGATCCCGCACAGATACGCAGTATTTT. Encoded protein: CAWTGSRTDTQYF.